A single sample gave rise to the 29 T cell receptor beta chains below, sequenced in a study of blood T cell repertoires in COVID-19 (dated by TCRdb to the early 2020s). The library was prepared using the immunoSEQ multiplex PCR assay. The table was pulled from immuneACCESS by TCRdb, which kept in-frame rearrangements only. Such tables lose some clones; where checked, under half of the loss comes from unresolved V genes, and the rest has no known cause. Present in this sample are about 140,000 clones, 84% of which were seen just once. The leading ten clones occupy less than 9.5% of the sample. Sequenced: peripheral blood. The receptors shown here come from a human donor in a cohort sampled during active COVID-19.

The chain employs TRBV6-5 and TRBJ1-2; D not certain. This CDR3 region has 14 residues. Germline CDR1 reads MNHEY; CDR2 reads SVGAGI. V lost 7 bases, J lost 8 bases, and 20 bases lay in between. The CDR3 sequence: CASTPSAEVRGYTF. CDR3 nucleotides: TGTGCCAGCACCCCTTCAGCGGAGGTACGGGGCTACACCTTC.

The J gene is TRBJ1-4, the V gene TRBV6-6, with TRBD1 matching over 9 bases. This CDR3 has 14 amino acids. The junction had 6 bases not matched to a gene; V was cut back by 8 bases and J by 5 bases. Looked up from germline, CDR1 is MNHNY and CDR2 is SVGAGI (reference sequence). The CDR3 loop is CASRGQGGNEKLFF. DNA for the CDR3: TGTGCCAGCCGGGGACAGGGCGGGAATGAAAAACTGTTTTTT.

The V gene is TRBV18, the J gene TRBJ1-1; TRBD1 aligns across 7 bases. The ends lost 6 bases at V and 2 bases at J; junction bases unmatched: 6. The CDR3 loop spans 14 amino acids. In germline, CDR1 is KGHSH, CDR2 LQKENI. CDR3 in amino acids: CASSQGTVNTEAFF. The CDR3 DNA is TGTGCCAGCTCCCAAGGGACAGTAAACACTGAAGCTTTCTTT.

V is TRBV5-1 and J is TRBJ1-4, with 8 bases that match TRBD1. The CDR3 sequence is 14 residues long. From germline, CDR1 is SGHRS and CDR2 YFSETQ. The trim removed 7 bases at V and 8 bases at J, leaving 10 bases unmatched. This chain's CDR3 is CASGGGQAPEKLFF. CDR3 DNA sequence: TGCGCCAGCGGGGGGGGACAGGCCCCAGAAAAACTGTTTTTT. Looking up the rest from reference TRBV5-1 and TRBJ1-4 gives the full variable domain: KAGVTQTPRYLIKTRGQQVTLSCSPISGHRSVSWYQQTPGQGLQFLFEYFSETQRNKGNFPGRFSGRQFSNSRSEMNVSTLELGDSALYLCASGGGQAPEKLFFGSGTQLSVL.

The J gene is TRBJ2-1, the V gene TRBV19; TRBD1 matches at 7 bases. The length of the CDR3 is 15 residues. CDR1 and CDR2 from the germline V gene are LNHDA and SQIVND (reference sequence). Trimming removed 5 bases from V and 4 bases from J; junction bases left unmatched: 8. As DNA, the CDR3 is TGTGCCAGTAGTGACTCCGGGACAGCTTACAATGAGCAGTTCTTC. Residues: CASSDSGTAYNEQFF.

J is TRBJ1-1 and V is TRBV3-1 (or the pseudogene TRBV3-2), with 7 bases lining up with TRBD1. V shed 1 base, J shed 11 bases, and the junction held 4 bases outside the gene matches. CDR3 length: 12 residues. Looked up from germline, CDR1 is LGHDT and CDR2 is YNNKEL (reference sequence). Here the CDR3 DNA reads TGTGCCAGCAGCCAAGGACAGGGTGAGGCTTTCTTT. It codes for CASSQGQGEAFF.

This chain links TRBV28 with TRBJ1-1, with a weak D call TRBD1 (5 bases). There are 16 residues in the CDR3. The germline V gene has CDR1 MDHEN and CDR2 SYDVKM. Trimming left V 6 bases short and J 0 bases short, with 17 bases between. CDR3 in amino acids: CASSPRGELMNTEAFF. The CDR3 DNA reads as TGTGCCAGCAGCCCCCGGGGGGAACTGATGAACACTGAAGCTTTCTTT.

J is TRBJ2-5 and V is TRBV29-1; 9 bases are a match to TRBD1. The germline gives CDR1 SQVTM, CDR2 ANQGSEA. V shed 3 bases, J shed 4 bases, and the junction held 12 bases outside the gene matches. This CDR3 contains 16 residues. This chain's CDR3 is CSVEPTGGVVLETQYF. The CDR3 DNA reads TGCAGCGTTGAGCCGACAGGGGGAGTAGTACTAGAGACCCAGTACTTC. The complete variable domain, with remaining parts taken from reference TRBV29-1 and TRBJ2-5, reads SAVISQKPSRDICQRGTSLTIQCQVDSQVTMMFWYRQQPGQSLTLIATANQGSEATYESGFVIDKFPISRPNLTFSTLTVSNMSPEDSSIYLCSVEPTGGVVLETQYFGPGTRLLVL.

This clone was seen just once. This chain links TRBV5-4 with TRBJ2-7, with D perhaps matching TRBD1 (6 bases). This CDR3 is 12 amino acids long. Germline CDR1 and CDR2: SGHNT and YYREEE (reference sequence). V dropped 4 bases and J dropped 6 bases, with 11 bases sitting between them. CDR3 region: CASSQGFGEQYF. The DNA of the CDR3 is TGTGCCAGCAGCCAGGGGTTTGGCGAGCAGTACTTC.

V usage is TRBV6-5 and J usage is TRBJ1-5, with 8 bases fitting TRBD1. V was clipped by 6 bases and J by 0 bases; unmatched bases: 1. The CDR3 is 14 residues long. CDR1 and CDR2 (germline): MNHEY, SVGAGI. The CDR3 sequence is CASRTGDSNQPQHF. The CDR3 bases are TGTGCCAGCAGGACAGGGGATAGCAATCAGCCCCAGCATTTT.

The V and J genes are TRBV7-3 and TRBJ2-3; D is perhaps TRBD2 (6 bases). Trimming removed 4 bases from V and 6 bases from J, with 17 bases in between. This CDR3 region has 15 residues. Germline V gene sequence: CDR1 SGHTA, CDR2 FQGTGA. CDR3 sequence reads: CASSSPLGGRDTQYF. DNA of the CDR3: TGTGCCAGCAGCTCCCCCTTGGGGGGTCGGGATACGCAGTATTTT.

V and J are TRBV18 and TRBJ2-7; D possibly corresponds to TRBD1 (6 bases). The germline V gene encodes CDR1 KGHSH and CDR2 LQKENI. This CDR3 spans 16 amino acids. The V gene lost 3 bases and the J gene lost 1 base, with 16 bases spanning the gap. The CDR3 nucleotides read TGTGCCAGCTCACCTACGAGCAGGGGCATGTCCTACGAGCAGTACTTC. Its translation is CASSPTSRGMSYEQYF.

The chain has TRBV29-1 and TRBJ2-5, with 11 bases aligning to TRBD1. The CDR3 is 13 amino acids. CDR1 and CDR2 from the germline V gene are SQVTM and ANQGSEA. The V segment lost 7 bases and the J segment 6 bases; nucleotides outside the gene matches: 7. The chain's CDR3 is CSADGQGAKTQYF. The CDR3 coding sequence is TGCAGCGCCGATGGACAGGGGGCGAAGACCCAGTACTTC.

This clone occurred once. The V gene is TRBV7-2, the J gene TRBJ2-5; 10 nucleotides align to TRBD1. CDR1 and CDR2 (germline): SGHTA, FQGNSA. The CDR3 contains 15 residues. The ends lost 4 bases at V and 4 bases at J; junction bases unmatched: 6. CDR3 sequence: CASSYPGQGRETQYF. The CDR3 nucleotides read TGTGCCAGCAGCTACCCGGGACAGGGGAGAGAGACCCAGTACTTC.

The J gene is TRBJ2-1, the V gene TRBV18; TRBD1 is a possible D gene (7 bases). Trimming shortened V by 3 bases and J by 8 bases, and 8 bases separated the two germline ends. Germline CDR1 KGHSH, CDR2 LQKENI. This CDR3 spans 12 amino acids. CDR3: CASSPRGDEQFF. CDR3 nucleotides: TGTGCCAGCTCACCCAGGGGGGATGAGCAGTTCTTC. The whole variable domain, filled in from reference TRBV18 and TRBJ2-1, reads NAGVMQNPRHLVRRRGQEARLRCSPMKGHSHVYWYRQLPEEGLKFMVYLQKENIIDESGMPKERFSAEFPKEGPSILRIQQVVRGDSAAYFCASSPRGDEQFFGPGTRLTVL.

This clone has just one count. This chain joins TRBV6-5 and TRBJ1-2; tentative D call: TRBD1 (6 bases). The CDR3 has 14 amino acids. Germline CDR1 MNHEY, CDR2 SVGAGI. V lost 2 bases and J 4 bases, leaving 11 bases between the germline ends. The CDR3 bases are TGTGCCAGCAGTTACAGGGACACCTCCTATGGCTACACCTTC. As protein: CASSYRDTSYGYTF.

The V gene is TRBV5-4, the J gene TRBJ1-3; 7 bases agree with TRBD1. The V gene's germline CDR1 is SGHNT and CDR2 YYREEE (reference sequence). CDR3 length equals 16 residues. Unmatched junction bases numbered 10, after V lost 4 bases and J lost 3 bases. The CDR3 sequence: CASSGGQAAFGNTIYF. CDR3 in DNA: TGTGCCAGCAGCGGCGGACAGGCCGCCTTTGGAAACACCATATATTTT. The complete variable domain, with remaining parts taken from reference TRBV5-4 and TRBJ1-3, reads ETGVTQSPTHLIKTRGQQVTLRCSSQSGHNTVSWYQQALGQGPQFIFQYYREEENGRGNFPPRFSGLQFPNYSSELNVNALELDDSALYLCASSGGQAAFGNTIYFGEGSWLTVV.

This chain connects TRBV6-5 to TRBJ1-5; 10 nucleotides align to TRBD1. This CDR3 is built from 14 residues. Per germline, CDR1 MNHEY and CDR2 SVGAGI. V was clipped by 7 bases and J by 5 bases; unmatched bases: 5. DNA for the CDR3: TGTGCCAGCACCCAGACAGGGGGCTATCAGCCCCAGCATTTT. It encodes CASTQTGGYQPQHF.

In the case of this clone: A junction end diverges from the germline sequence, so it may reflect a read error. V gene TRBV7-7 combines with J gene TRBJ2-2, with D possibly matching TRBD2 (6 bases). This CDR3 comprises 16 residues. CDR1 and CDR2 (germline): SSHAT, FNYEAQ (reference sequence). CDR3 bases: TGTGCTAGCAGCTTAGCGCACGGGAGACAGACCGGGGAGCTGTTTTTT. Its translation: CASSLAHGRQTGELFF.

The chain combines TRBV5-4 with TRBJ1-2, with D possibly matching TRBD1 (5 bases). The CDR3 has 13 residues. Looked up from germline, CDR1 is SGHNT and CDR2 is YYREEE (reference sequence). Trimming pared 2 bases from V and 7 bases from J, leaving 12 bases between. The CDR3 DNA follows: TGTGCCAGCAGCTTTCTGCAGGGTGCTGGCTACACCTTC. Encoded protein: CASSFLQGAGYTF.

The chain has TRBV7-9 and TRBJ2-3; 7 bases agree with TRBD1. There are 14 residues in the CDR3. Germline CDR1 and CDR2: SEHNR and FQNEAQ (reference sequence). The trim removed 5 bases at V and 3 bases at J, leaving 5 bases unmatched. The CDR3 DNA reads TGTGCCAGCAGCACTAGACAGGGAACAGATACGCAGTATTTT. Amino acids: CASSTRQGTDTQYF.

This clone was detected only a few times. This chain joins TRBV15 and TRBJ2-1; 7 positions match TRBD2. Germline V CDR1 and CDR2: LNHNV, YYDKDF (reference sequence). V shed 0 bases, J shed 0 bases, and the junction held 17 bases outside the gene matches. CDR3 size: 21 residues. Written as DNA, the CDR3 is TGTGCCACCAGCAGAGAGGCGGGGGTGGAAAATTCTAGAAGCTCCTACAATGAGCAGTTCTTC. Amino acid sequence: CATSREAGVENSRSSYNEQFF. The whole variable domain, filled in from reference TRBV15 and TRBJ2-1, reads DAMVIQNPRYQVTQFGKPVTLSCSQTLNHNVMYWYQQKSSQAPKLLFHYYDKDFNNEADTPDNFQSRRPNTSFCFLDIRSPGLGDTAMYLCATSREAGVENSRSSYNEQFFGPGTRLTVL.

The chain joins TRBV7-3 to TRBJ2-1; D is unresolved. Germline V gene lookup returns CDR1 SGHTA and CDR2 FQGTGA. V shed 1 base and J shed 6 bases, with 13 bases lying between them. This CDR3 spans 15 amino acids. As DNA, the CDR3 is TGTGCCAGCAGCTTAATTGCTGAATCGGTCAATGAGCAGTTCTTC. Its translation is CASSLIAESVNEQFF.

The chain links TRBV5-1 to TRBJ1-1, with TRBD1 as a possible D gene (5 bases). The germline CDR1 and CDR2 sequences are SGHRS and YFSETQ. V lost 1 base and J 4 bases, leaving 11 bases between the germline ends. The CDR3 covers 14 residues. CDR3 sequence (DNA): TGCGCCAGCAGCTTGAAGCAGGGCTTCACTGAAGCTTTCTTT. It yields the protein CASSLKQGFTEAFF.

V usage is TRBV15 and J usage is TRBJ2-1, with D uncertain. Per germline, CDR1 LNHNV and CDR2 YYDKDF (reference sequence). There are 13 residues in the CDR3. The germline V and J ends were trimmed by 0 bases and 3 bases, with 3 bases remaining between them. The DNA of the CDR3 is TGTGCCACCAGCAGAGATATCTACAATGAGCAGTTCTTC. It yields the protein CATSRDIYNEQFF. Together with reference TRBV15 and TRBJ2-1, the CDR3 gives the full variable domain: DAMVIQNPRYQVTQFGKPVTLSCSQTLNHNVMYWYQQKSSQAPKLLFHYYDKDFNNEADTPDNFQSRRPNTSFCFLDIRSPGLGDTAMYLCATSRDIYNEQFFGPGTRLTVL.

The V gene is TRBV9, the J gene TRBJ2-3, with 7 bases identical to TRBD2. Germline-derived CDR1 and CDR2 are SGDLS and YYNGEE. V lost 3 bases and J lost 6; bases outside the gene matches: 10. The CDR3 consists of 15 residues. CDR3 nucleotide sequence: TGTGCCAGCAGCGAGGGACTCTTCGGGAGGGATACGCAGTATTTT. Translating gives CASSEGLFGRDTQYF.

In its sample, this clone was seen once. A read error may account for a junction end that differs from germline. The V gene is TRBV4-2, the J gene TRBJ1-6; a weak D match, TRBD1 (5 bases). This CDR3 is built from 12 residues. Germline V gene sequence: CDR1 LGHNA, CDR2 YNFKEQ. In DNA form, the CDR3 reads TGTGCCAGTAGCCCAGGGAATTCACCCCTCCACTTT. Translated, it gives CASSPGNSPLHF.

J is TRBJ2-5 and V is TRBV15; 8 nucleotides align to TRBD2. The ends lost 2 bases at V and 0 bases at J; junction bases unmatched: 8. Germline V gene sequence: CDR1 LNHNV, CDR2 YYDKDF (reference sequence). The CDR3 covers 17 residues. The CDR3 region has the DNA TGTGCCACCAGCAGATATACAGGCGGGGGGTACCAAGAGACCCAGTACTTC. Amino acid sequence: CATSRYTGGGYQETQYF.

The rearrangement links TRBV7-2 to TRBJ1-1; D not certain. This CDR3 is built from 14 residues. From germline, CDR1 is SGHTA and CDR2 FQGNSA. V was clipped by 2 bases and J by 3 bases, with 10 bases between them. The CDR3: CASSLPTRDTEAFF. CDR3 sequence (DNA): TGTGCCAGCAGCTTACCCACCCGGGACACTGAAGCTTTCTTT.